This T cell receptor (beta chain) stems from a study of T cell responses to AZD1222 COVID-19 vaccine. Whole-study findings and limits: Only a handful of AZD1222 recipients, roughly 6 in all, had baseline seropositivity.

In this sample, this clone turned up a few times. Its specificity is not known. CDR1 and CDR2 (germline): MNHEY, SVGAGI. CDR3 length equals 13 residues. Trimming took 0 bases from V and 13 from J, leaving 12 bases between them. Assay: immunoSEQ multiplex PCR; the TCRdb copy retains only in-frame clones and omits some. The repertoire holds roughly 58,000 clones, with around 83% as singletons. The specimen comprised peripheral blood, sampled on day 0 of MenACWY control vaccination. The source is an adult in good health. The chain couples TRBV6-5 to TRBJ1-4; D call uncertain. Here the CDR3 reads CASSYSAVTGLFF. For the CDR3, the DNA is TGTGCCAGCAGTTACTCAGCCGTTACGGGACTGTTTTTT.